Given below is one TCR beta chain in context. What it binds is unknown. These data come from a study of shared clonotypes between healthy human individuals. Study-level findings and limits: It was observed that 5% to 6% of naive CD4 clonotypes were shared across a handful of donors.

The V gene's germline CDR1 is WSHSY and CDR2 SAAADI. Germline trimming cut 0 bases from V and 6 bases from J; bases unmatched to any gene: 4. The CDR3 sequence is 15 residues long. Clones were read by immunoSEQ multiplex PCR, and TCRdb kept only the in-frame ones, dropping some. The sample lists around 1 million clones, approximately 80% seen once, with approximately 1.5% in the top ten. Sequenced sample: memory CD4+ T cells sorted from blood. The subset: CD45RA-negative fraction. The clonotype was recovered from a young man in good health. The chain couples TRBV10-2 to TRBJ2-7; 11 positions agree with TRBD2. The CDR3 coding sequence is TGCGCCAGCAGTGAGTCGAACCTAGCGGGGGGCGAGCAGTACTTC. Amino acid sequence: CASSESNLAGGEQYF.